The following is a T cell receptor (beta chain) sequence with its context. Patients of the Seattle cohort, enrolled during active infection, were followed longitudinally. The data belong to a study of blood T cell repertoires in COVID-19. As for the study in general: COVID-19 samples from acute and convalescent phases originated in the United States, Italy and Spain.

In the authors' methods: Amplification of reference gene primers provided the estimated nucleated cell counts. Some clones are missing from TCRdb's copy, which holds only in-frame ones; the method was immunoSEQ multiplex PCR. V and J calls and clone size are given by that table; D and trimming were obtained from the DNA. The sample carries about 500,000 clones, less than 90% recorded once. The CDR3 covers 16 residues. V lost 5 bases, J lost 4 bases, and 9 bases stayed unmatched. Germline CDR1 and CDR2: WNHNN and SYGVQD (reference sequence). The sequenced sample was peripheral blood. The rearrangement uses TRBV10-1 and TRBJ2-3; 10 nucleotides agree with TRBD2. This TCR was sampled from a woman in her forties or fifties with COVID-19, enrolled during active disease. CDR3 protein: CASSSLSGGGADTQYF. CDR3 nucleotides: TGCGCCAGCAGTTCTCTAAGCGGGGGGGGAGCAGATACGCAGTATTTT.